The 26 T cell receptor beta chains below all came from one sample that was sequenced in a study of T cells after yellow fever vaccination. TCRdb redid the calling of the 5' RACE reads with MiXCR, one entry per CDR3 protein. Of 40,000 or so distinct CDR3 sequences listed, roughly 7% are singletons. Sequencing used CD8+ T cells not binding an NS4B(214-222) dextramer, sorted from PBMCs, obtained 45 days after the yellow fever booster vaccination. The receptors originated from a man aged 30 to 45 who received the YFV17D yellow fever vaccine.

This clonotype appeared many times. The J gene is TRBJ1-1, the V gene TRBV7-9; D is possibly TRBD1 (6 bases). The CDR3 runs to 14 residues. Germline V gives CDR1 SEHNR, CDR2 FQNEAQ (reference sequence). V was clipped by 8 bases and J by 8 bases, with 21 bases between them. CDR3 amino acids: CASQGSLSGGEAFF. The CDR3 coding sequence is TGTGCCAGCCAGGGGAGCCTTTCGGGTGGGGAAGCTTTCTTT.

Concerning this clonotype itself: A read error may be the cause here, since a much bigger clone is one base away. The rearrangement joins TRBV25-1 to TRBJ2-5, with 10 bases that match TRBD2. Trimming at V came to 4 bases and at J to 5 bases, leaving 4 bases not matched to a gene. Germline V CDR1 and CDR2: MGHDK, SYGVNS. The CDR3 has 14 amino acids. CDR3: CASSGSSGSETQYF. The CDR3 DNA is TGTGCCAGCAGTGGCTCTAGCGGGAGCGAGACCCAGTACTTC.

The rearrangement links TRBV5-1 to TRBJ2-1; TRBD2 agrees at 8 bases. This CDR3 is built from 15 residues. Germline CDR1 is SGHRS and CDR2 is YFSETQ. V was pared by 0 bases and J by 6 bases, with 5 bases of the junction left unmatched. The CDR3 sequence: CASSLAPGGFNEQFF. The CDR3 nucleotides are TGCGCCAGCAGCTTGGCCCCGGGAGGGTTCAATGAGCAGTTCTTC.

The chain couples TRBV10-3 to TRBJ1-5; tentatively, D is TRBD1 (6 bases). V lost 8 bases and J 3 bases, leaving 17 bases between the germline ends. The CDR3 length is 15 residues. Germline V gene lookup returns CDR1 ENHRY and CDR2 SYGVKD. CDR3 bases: TGTGCCATCGCAGAACAGGGTGGGCTCAATCAGCCCCAGCATTTT. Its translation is CAIAEQGGLNQPQHF.

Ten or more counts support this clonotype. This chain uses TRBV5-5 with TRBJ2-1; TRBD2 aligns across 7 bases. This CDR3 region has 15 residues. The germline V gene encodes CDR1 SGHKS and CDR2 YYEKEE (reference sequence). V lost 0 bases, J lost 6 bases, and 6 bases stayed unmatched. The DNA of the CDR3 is TGTGCCAGCAGCTTGGAGGCGGGAGTCGGCAATGAGCAGTTCTTC. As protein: CASSLEAGVGNEQFF.

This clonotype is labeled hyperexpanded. CDR3 in amino acids: CSVARPSSYEQYF. As DNA, the CDR3 is TGCAGCGTTGCCAGGCCGAGCTCCTACGAGCAGTACTTC. The chain uses TRBV29-1 and TRBJ2-7; D uncertain. Trimming removed 4 bases at V and 0 bases at J, with 10 bases between. Looked up from germline, CDR1 is SQVTM and CDR2 is ANQGSEA. The CDR3 extends over 13 amino acids.

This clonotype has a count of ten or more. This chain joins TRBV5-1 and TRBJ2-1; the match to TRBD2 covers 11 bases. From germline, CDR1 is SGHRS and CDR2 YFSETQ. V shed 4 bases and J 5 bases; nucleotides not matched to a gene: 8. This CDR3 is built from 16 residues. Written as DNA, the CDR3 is TGCGCCAGCAGCACCGGGGGACTAGCGGCTAACAATGAGCAGTTCTTC. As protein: CASSTGGLAANNEQFF.

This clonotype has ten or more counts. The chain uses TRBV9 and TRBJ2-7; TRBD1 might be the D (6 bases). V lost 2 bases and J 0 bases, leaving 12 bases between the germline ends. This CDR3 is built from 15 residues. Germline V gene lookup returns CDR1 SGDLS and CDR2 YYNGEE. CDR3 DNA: TGTGCCAGCAGCGTCGCGCAGGGGTACTCCTACGAGCAGTACTTC. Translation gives CASSVAQGYSYEQYF. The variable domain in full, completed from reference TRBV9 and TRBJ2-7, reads DSGVTQTPKHLITATGQRVTLRCSPRSGDLSVYWYQQSLDQGLQFLIQYYNGEERAKGNILERFSAQQFPDLHSELNLSSLELGDSALYFCASSVAQGYSYEQYFGPGTRLTVT.

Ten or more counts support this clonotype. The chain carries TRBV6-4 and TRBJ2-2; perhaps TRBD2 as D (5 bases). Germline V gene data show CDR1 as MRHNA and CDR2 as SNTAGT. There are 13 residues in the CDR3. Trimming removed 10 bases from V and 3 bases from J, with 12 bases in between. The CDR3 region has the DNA TGTGCCACTAAGAGCGGAGACACCGGGGAGCTGTTTTTT. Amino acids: CATKSGDTGELFF.

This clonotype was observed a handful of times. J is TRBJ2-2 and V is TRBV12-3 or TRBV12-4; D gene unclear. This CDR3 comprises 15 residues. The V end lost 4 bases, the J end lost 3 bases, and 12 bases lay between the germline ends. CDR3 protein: CASSYAAGHTGELFF. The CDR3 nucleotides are TGTGCCAGCAGTTACGCGGCCGGACACACCGGGGAGCTGTTTTTT.

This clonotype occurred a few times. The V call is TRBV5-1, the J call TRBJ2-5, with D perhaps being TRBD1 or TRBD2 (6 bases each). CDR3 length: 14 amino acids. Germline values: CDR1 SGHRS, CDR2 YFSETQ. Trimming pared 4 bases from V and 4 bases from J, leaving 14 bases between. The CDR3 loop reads CASSPAGGRETQYF. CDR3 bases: TGCGCCAGCAGCCCTGCTGGGGGGCGAGAGACCCAGTACTTC.

The CDR3 here is CASSGDPDPNTGELFF. The CDR3 coding sequence is TGTGCCAGCAGTGGGGACCCCGATCCGAACACCGGGGAGCTGTTTTTT. The chain carries TRBV6-1 and TRBJ2-2; D could derive from TRBD1 or TRBD2 (5 bases each). This CDR3 comprises 16 residues. Germline V gene sequence: CDR1 MNHNS, CDR2 SASEGT. V dropped 4 bases and J dropped 0 bases, with 12 bases sitting between them.

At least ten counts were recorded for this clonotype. The CDR3 DNA reads as TGTGCCAGCAGCTGGGCGGGACAAGGACTAGCGGGTTACGAGCAGTACTTC. This gives the protein CASSWAGQGLAGYEQYF. The chain recombines TRBV7-2 with TRBJ2-7, with 11 bases aligning to TRBD2. The CDR3 is 17 residues long. V trimming: 4 bases; J trimming: 4 bases; junction bases outside the gene matches: 12. Per germline, CDR1 SGHTA and CDR2 FQGNSA.

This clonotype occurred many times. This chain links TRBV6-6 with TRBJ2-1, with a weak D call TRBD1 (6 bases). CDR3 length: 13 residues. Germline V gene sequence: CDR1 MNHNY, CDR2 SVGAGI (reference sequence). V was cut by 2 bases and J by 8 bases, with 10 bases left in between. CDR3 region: CASSYTGSHEQFF. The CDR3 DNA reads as TGTGCCAGCAGTTACACAGGGAGCCATGAGCAGTTCTTC.

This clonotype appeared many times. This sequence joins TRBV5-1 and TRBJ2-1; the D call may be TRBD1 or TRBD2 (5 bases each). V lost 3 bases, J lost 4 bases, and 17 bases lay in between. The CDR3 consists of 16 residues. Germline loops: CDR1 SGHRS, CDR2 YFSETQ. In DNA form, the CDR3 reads TGCGCCAGCAGCTCCGACAGAAAGCGGCGATACAATGAGCAGTTCTTC. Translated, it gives CASSSDRKRRYNEQFF. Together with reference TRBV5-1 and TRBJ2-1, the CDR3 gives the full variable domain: KAGVTQTPRYLIKTRGQQVTLSCSPISGHRSVSWYQQTPGQGLQFLFEYFSETQRNKGNFPGRFSGRQFSNSRSEMNVSTLELGDSALYLCASSSDRKRRYNEQFFGPGTRLTVL.

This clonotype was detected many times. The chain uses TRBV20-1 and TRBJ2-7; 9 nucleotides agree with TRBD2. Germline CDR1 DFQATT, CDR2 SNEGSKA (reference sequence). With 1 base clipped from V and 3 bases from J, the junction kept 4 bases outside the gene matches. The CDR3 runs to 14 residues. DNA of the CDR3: TGCAGTGCTAGAGTCCTAGCGGGAAACTACGAGCAGTACTTC. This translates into CSARVLAGNYEQYF.

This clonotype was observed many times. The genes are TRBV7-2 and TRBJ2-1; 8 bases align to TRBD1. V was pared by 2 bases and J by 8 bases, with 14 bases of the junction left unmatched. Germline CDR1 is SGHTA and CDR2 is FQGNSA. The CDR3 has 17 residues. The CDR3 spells CASSLWGRTGTPHEQFF. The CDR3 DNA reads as TGTGCCAGCAGCTTATGGGGAAGGACAGGGACCCCACATGAGCAGTTCTTC.

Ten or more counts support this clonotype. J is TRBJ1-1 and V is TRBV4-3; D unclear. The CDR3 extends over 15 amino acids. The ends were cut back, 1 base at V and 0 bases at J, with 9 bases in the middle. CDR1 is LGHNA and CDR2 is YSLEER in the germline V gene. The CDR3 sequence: CASSQGTEMNTEAFF. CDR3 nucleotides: TGCGCCAGCAGCCAAGGGACTGAAATGAACACTGAAGCTTTCTTT.

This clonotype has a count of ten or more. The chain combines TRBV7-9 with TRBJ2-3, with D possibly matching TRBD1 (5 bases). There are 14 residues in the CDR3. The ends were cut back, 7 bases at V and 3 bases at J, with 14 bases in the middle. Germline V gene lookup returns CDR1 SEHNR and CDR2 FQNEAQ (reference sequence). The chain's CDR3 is CASTIATVTDTQYF. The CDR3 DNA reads TGTGCCAGCACTATTGCGACAGTGACAGATACGCAGTATTTT.

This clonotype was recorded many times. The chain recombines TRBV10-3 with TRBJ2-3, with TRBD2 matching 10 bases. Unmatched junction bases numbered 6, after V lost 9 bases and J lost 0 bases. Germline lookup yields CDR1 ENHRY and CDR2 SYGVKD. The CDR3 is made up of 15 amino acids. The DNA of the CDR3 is TGTGCCATGCAGCGGGAGGGCCTGAGCACAGATACGCAGTATTTT. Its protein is CAMQREGLSTDTQYF.

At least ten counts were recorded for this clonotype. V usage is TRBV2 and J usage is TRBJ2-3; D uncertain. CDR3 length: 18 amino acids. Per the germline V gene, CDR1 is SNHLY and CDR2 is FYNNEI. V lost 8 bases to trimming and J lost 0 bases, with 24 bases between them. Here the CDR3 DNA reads TGTGCCAGCGGAAGTGGTACTACCGGATCCACAAGCACAGATACGCAGTATTTT. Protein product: CASGSGTTGSTSTDTQYF.

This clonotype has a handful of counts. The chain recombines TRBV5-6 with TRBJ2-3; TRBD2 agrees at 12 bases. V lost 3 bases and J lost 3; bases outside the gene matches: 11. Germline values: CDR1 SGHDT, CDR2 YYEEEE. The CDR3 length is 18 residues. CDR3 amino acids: CASSWMGTSGSVTDTQYF. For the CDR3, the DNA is TGTGCCAGCAGCTGGATGGGGACTAGCGGGTCGGTAACAGATACGCAGTATTTT. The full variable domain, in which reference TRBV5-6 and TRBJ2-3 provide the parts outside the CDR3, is DAGVTQSPTHLIKTRGQQVTLRCSPKSGHDTVSWYQQALGQGPQFIFQYYEEEERQRGNFPDRFSGHQFPNYSSELNVNALLLGDSALYLCASSWMGTSGSVTDTQYFGPGTRLTVL.

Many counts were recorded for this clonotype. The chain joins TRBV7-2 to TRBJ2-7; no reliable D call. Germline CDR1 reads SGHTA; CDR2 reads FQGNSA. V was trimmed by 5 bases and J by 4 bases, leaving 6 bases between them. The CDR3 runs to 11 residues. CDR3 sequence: CASSPSYEQYF. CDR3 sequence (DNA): TGTGCCAGCAGCCCCTCATACGAGCAGTACTTC.

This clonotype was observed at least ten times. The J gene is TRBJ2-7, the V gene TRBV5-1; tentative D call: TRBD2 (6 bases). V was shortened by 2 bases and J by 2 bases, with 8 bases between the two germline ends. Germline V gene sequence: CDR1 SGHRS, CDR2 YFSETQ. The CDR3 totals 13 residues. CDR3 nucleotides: TGCGCCAGCAGCTTTGGGACTGCCTACGAGCAGTACTTC. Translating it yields CASSFGTAYEQYF.

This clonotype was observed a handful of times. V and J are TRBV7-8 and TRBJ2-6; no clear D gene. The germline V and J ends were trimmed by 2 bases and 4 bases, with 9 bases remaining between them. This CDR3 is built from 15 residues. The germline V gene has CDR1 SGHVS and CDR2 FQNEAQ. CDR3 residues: CASSLYDGGANVLTF. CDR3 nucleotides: TGTGCCAGCAGCTTATACGACGGAGGGGCCAACGTCCTGACTTTC. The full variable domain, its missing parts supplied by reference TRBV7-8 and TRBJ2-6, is GAGVSQSPRYKVAKRGQDVALRCDPISGHVSLFWYQQALGQGPEFLTYFQNEAQLDKSGLPSDRFFAERPEGSVSTLKIQRTQQEDSAVYLCASSLYDGGANVLTFGAGSRLTVL.

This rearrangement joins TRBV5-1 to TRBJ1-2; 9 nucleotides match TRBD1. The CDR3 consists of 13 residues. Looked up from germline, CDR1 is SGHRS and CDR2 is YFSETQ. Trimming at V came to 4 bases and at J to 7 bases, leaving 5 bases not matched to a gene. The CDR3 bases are TGCGCCAGCAGCAAACAGGGGGCGATTGGCTACACCTTC. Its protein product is CASSKQGAIGYTF.